Listed below are T cell receptor beta chains from one sample, sequenced in a study of T cells after yellow fever vaccination. In TCRdb, the 5' RACE reads were re-called with MiXCR into one record per CDR3 protein. The data show around 310,000 distinct CDR3 sequences, about 4% seen once. The sequencing used PBMCs, collected 5 days after the yellow fever booster vaccination. These receptor sequences come from a man aged 18 to 30 who received the YFV17D yellow fever vaccine. The CDR3 runs from the conserved cysteine through the conserved F or W. D genes are given only for firm matches. Only part of the rows carry a size: once, few, many, or a class if the clone is expanded.

CDR3	DNA	V	size	D	J
CASSKRPIIDF	TGTGCCAGCAGCAAAAGGCCCATCATCGACTTC	TRBV21-1	few	-	TRBJ2-7
CASSRRLDSYNEQFF	TGCGCCAGCAGCCGACGACTGGACTCCTACAATGAGCAGTTCTTC	TRBV4-1	few	-	TRBJ2-1
CSARDALYYPDTQYF	TGCAGTGCTAGAGATGCACTGTACTACCCTGATACGCAGTATTTT	TRBV20-1	few	-	TRBJ2-3
CAWSPGFWGQYF	TGTGCCTGGAGTCCCGGGTTTTGGGGACAGTACTTC	TRBV30	-	-	TRBJ2-7
CASSLHKTGMGRGYTF	TGTGCCAGCAGCTTACATAAGACAGGGATGGGCCGCGGCTACACCTTC	TRBV7-9	-	TRBD1	TRBJ1-2
CASSYSADLETQYF	TGTGCCAGCAGTTACTCGGCAGATTTAGAGACCCAGTACTTC	TRBV6-6	-	-	TRBJ2-5
CASSSSGGGTGELFF	TGTGCCAGCAGCTCCTCGGGGGGCGGCACCGGGGAGCTGTTTTTT	TRBV2	few	-	TRBJ2-2
CASSLALPYEQYF	TGTGCCAGCAGCTTAGCGCTACCCTACGAGCAGTACTTC	TRBV7-6	-	-	TRBJ2-7
CASSYLAGGQDTQYF	TGCGCCAGCAGCTATCTAGCGGGGGGGCAAGATACGCAGTATTTT	TRBV5-1	many	TRBD2	TRBJ2-3
CSAREPAGGLETQYF	TGCAGTGCTAGAGAGCCAGCGGGGGGGCTGGAGACCCAGTACTTC	TRBV20-1	-	TRBD2	TRBJ2-5
CSARFRLAGGPFSYNEQFF	TGCAGTGCTAGATTTCGACTAGCGGGGGGCCCTTTTTCCTACAATGAGCAGTTCTTC	TRBV20-1	-	TRBD2	TRBJ2-1
CASSPGTAGDTQYF	TGTGCCAGCTCACCAGGGACTGCTGGAGATACGCAGTATTTT	TRBV18	few	-	TRBJ2-3
CASSQDFRFGELFF	TGCGCCAGCAGCCAAGATTTCAGGTTCGGGGAGCTGTTTTTT	TRBV4-3	many	-	TRBJ2-2
CASSFVGKQYF	TGTGCCAGCAGTTTTGTAGGCAAGCAGTACTTC	TRBV27	-	-	TRBJ2-7
CASSPAPTGPGETQYF	TGCGCCAGCAGCCCCGCACCCACAGGGCCGGGAGAGACCCAGTACTTC	TRBV5-1	few	-	TRBJ2-5
CASSTRDLYEQYF	TGTGCCAGTAGTACCCGGGACCTCTACGAGCAGTACTTC	TRBV19	-	-	TRBJ2-7
CASSSSGAADTQYF	TGTGCCAGCAGCTCGAGCGGGGCAGCAGATACGCAGTATTTT	TRBV9	few	TRBD2	TRBJ2-3
CASSLEWGQETQYF	TGTGCCAGCAGCTTAGAATGGGGACAAGAGACCCAGTACTTC	TRBV7-8	few	-	TRBJ2-5
CASSLVSGTATEAFF	TGTGCCAGCAGCTTAGTCTCGGGGACGGCCACTGAAGCTTTCTTT	TRBV7-3	many	-	TRBJ1-1
CASSSMTAGTDTQYF	TGCGCCAGCAGCTCGATGACAGCAGGGACAGATACGCAGTATTTT	TRBV4-1	few	-	TRBJ2-3
CSVETSHGDTQYF	TGCAGCGTTGAAACTTCCCACGGGGATACGCAGTATTTT	TRBV29-1	few	-	TRBJ2-3
CASSPRPRGRGTEAFF	TGTGCCAGCAGTCCCAGACCCAGGGGGCGAGGGACTGAAGCTTTCTTT	TRBV12-3/TRBV12-4	many	TRBD1	TRBJ1-1
CSASKVAGAYNNEQFF	TGCAGTGCTAGTAAGGTAGCGGGGGCCTATAACAATGAGCAGTTCTTC	TRBV20-1	many	TRBD2	TRBJ2-1
CASRPLYQETQYF	TGTGCCAGCAGGCCTCTTTACCAAGAGACCCAGTACTTC	TRBV28	-	-	TRBJ2-5
CASSQVSGGNYNEQFF	TGTGCCAGCAGCCAAGTTTCGGGGGGGAATTACAATGAGCAGTTCTTC	TRBV4-2	-	TRBD2	TRBJ2-1
CAISLSPGAGNQPQHF	TGTGCCATCAGTCTAAGCCCCGGAGCGGGCAATCAGCCCCAGCATTTT	TRBV10-3	many	-	TRBJ1-5
CAIRYSGNTEAFF	TGTGCCATCAGATATTCGGGGAACACTGAAGCTTTCTTT	TRBV10-3	-	-	TRBJ1-1
CASSVVGGAQVEQFF	TGTGCCAGCAGCGTAGTTGGGGGGGCCCAGGTTGAGCAGTTCTTC	TRBV9	-	-	TRBJ2-1
CASSYYVSDIRETQYF	TGTGCCAGCAGTTACTATGTTTCGGACATACGGGAGACCCAGTACTTC	TRBV6-6	many	-	TRBJ2-5
CASSLRRSDTQYF	TGTGCCAGCAGCTTAAGGCGCTCCGATACGCAGTATTTT	TRBV7-3	few	-	TRBJ2-3
CASSQGGGEETQYF	TGTGCCAGCAGCCAGGGCGGGGGGGAAGAGACCCAGTACTTC	TRBV3-1	many	TRBD2	TRBJ2-5
CASSLSGGDQPQHF	TGTGCCAGCAGCTTGTCAGGGGGCGATCAGCCCCAGCATTTT	TRBV5-6	many	TRBD1	TRBJ1-5
CATAEVFEGGYTF	TGTGCCACCGCCGAGGTATTCGAGGGTGGCTACACCTTC	TRBV28	few	-	TRBJ1-2
CATQAGGPNTEAFF	TGTGCCACCCAGGCTGGGGGGCCCAACACTGAAGCTTTCTTT	TRBV28	-	-	TRBJ1-1
CASSSGTYGYGYTF	TGTGCCAGCAGCTCCGGGACTTATGGCTATGGCTACACCTTC	TRBV11-2	many	-	TRBJ1-2
CAGSPDNYGYTF	TGTGCCGGCTCTCCCGATAACTATGGCTACACCTTC	TRBV28	-	-	TRBJ1-2
CASSQDRISGNTIYF	TGTGCCAGCAGCCAAGATCGGATCTCTGGAAACACCATATATTTT	TRBV4-2	many	-	TRBJ1-3
CASSEDRVGTGELFF	TGTGCCAGCAGCGAAGACAGGGTTGGCACCGGGGAGCTGTTTTTT	TRBV7-9	few	TRBD1	TRBJ2-2
CASRRQGFATNEKLFF	TGTGCCAGCAGAAGACAGGGGTTTGCAACTAATGAAAAACTGTTTTTT	TRBV7-2	-	TRBD1	TRBJ1-4
CAWSFDGYTF	TGTGCCTGGAGTTTCGATGGCTACACCTTC	TRBV30	few	-	TRBJ1-2
CASSPPRRGDFYGYTF	TGTGCCAGCAGCCCGCCCCGACGGGGGGACTTCTATGGCTACACCTTC	TRBV5-4	few	-	TRBJ1-2
CAWSPGGNIQYF	TGTGCCTGGAGCCCGGGAGGGAACATTCAGTACTTC	TRBV30	few	TRBD2	TRBJ2-4
CASSISRIADTQYF	TGCGCCAGCAGTATCTCCAGGATCGCAGATACGCAGTATTTT	TRBV5-1	many	-	TRBJ2-3
CASSPGTGVFF	TGTGCCAGCAGCCCCGGGACAGGGGTGTTTTTT	TRBV12-3/TRBV12-4	many	TRBD1	TRBJ1-4
CASSYGGGSYNEQFF	TGTGCCAGCAGTTACGGCGGGGGCTCCTACAATGAGCAGTTCTTC	TRBV6-5	many	TRBD2	TRBJ2-1
CASRLGRRNTEAFF	TGTGCCAGCAGGCTTGGCAGGCGGAACACTGAAGCTTTCTTT	TRBV2	-	-	TRBJ1-1
CASSALTGTDTQYF	TGTGCCAGCAGCGCCTTGACTGGCACAGATACGCAGTATTTT	TRBV2	few	-	TRBJ2-3
CASSSEYGYTF	TGTGCCAGCAGTTCAGAATATGGCTACACCTTC	TRBV6-2/TRBV6-3	many	-	TRBJ1-2
CSVSGNTGELFF	TGCAGCGTTTCCGGGAACACCGGGGAGCTGTTTTTT	TRBV29-1	many	-	TRBJ2-2
CASSLSSGTYEQYF	TGTGCCAGCAGCTTATCTAGCGGGACCTACGAGCAGTACTTC	TRBV13	-	TRBD2	TRBJ2-7
CAIQGSRAQNTGYEQYF	TGTGCCATCCAGGGGTCGAGGGCCCAAAATACGGGGTACGAGCAGTACTTC	TRBV10-3	few	-	TRBJ2-7
CATSGHQAGYTDTQYF	TGTGCCACCAGTGGACATCAGGCAGGGTACACAGATACGCAGTATTTT	TRBV24-1	-	-	TRBJ2-3
CASSSHSDPYNEQFF	TGCGCCAGCAGCTCCCACAGCGACCCATACAATGAGCAGTTCTTC	TRBV5-1	few	-	TRBJ2-1
CASTPQRTHYNEQFF	TGCGCCAGCACCCCCCAGCGCACACACTACAATGAGCAGTTCTTC	TRBV4-3	many	-	TRBJ2-1
CASSPGARAPETQYF	TGCGCCAGCAGCCCGGGGGCCCGGGCTCCAGAGACCCAGTACTTC	TRBV4-1	-	-	TRBJ2-5
CASSLVMRNSYNEQFF	TGCGCCAGCAGCTTGGTTATGAGGAACTCCTACAATGAGCAGTTCTTC	TRBV5-1	few	-	TRBJ2-1
CASSIGGFVEQFF	TGTGCCAGTAGTATAGGGGGATTTGTGGAGCAGTTCTTC	TRBV19	-	-	TRBJ2-1